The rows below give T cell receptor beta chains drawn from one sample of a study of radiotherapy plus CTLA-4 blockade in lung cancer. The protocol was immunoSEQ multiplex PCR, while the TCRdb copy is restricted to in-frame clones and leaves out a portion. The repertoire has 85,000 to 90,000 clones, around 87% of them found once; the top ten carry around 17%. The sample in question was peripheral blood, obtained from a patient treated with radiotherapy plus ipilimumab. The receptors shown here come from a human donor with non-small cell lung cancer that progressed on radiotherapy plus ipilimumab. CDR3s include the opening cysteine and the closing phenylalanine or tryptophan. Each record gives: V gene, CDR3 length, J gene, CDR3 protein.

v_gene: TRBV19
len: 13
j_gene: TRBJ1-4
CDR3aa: CASTASTNEKLFF

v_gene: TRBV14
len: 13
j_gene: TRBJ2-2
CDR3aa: CASTGTDTGELFF

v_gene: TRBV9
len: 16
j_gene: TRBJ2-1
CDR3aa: CASSVGGRGAWDEQFF

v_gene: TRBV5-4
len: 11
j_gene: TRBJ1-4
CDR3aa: CASSAGEKLFF

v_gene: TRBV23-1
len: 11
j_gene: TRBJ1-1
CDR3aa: CASSPGTEAFF

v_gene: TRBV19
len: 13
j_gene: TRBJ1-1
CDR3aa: CASSILQNTEAFF

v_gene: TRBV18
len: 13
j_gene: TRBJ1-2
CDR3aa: CASSPSGQAAYTF

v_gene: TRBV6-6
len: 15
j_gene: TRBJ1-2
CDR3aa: CASSLVTSANYGYTF

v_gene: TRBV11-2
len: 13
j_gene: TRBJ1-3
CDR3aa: CASSLGIGDTIYF

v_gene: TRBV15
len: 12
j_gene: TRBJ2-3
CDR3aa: CATSRVLDTQYF

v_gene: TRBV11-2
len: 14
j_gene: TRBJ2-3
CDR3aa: CASSRGTSTDTQYF

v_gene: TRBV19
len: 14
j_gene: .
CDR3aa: CASSPTPDTYEQYF